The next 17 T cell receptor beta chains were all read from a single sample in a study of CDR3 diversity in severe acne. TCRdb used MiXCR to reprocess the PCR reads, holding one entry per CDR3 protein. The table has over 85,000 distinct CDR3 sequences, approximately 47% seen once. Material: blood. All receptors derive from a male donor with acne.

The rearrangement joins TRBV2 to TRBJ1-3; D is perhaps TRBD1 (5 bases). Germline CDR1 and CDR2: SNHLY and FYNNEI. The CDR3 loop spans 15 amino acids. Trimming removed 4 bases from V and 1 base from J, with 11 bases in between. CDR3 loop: CASSAGRTSGNTIYF. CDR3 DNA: TGTGCCAGCAGTGCGGGTAGGACATCTGGAAACACCATATATTTT.

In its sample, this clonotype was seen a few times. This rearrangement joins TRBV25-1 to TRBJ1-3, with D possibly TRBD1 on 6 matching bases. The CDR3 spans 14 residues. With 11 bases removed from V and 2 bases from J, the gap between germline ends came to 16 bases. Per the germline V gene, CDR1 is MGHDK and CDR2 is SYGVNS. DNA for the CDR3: TGTGCCGTCTTTGGTGGGGGGCCTGGAAACACCATATATTTT. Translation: CAVFGGGPGNTIYF.

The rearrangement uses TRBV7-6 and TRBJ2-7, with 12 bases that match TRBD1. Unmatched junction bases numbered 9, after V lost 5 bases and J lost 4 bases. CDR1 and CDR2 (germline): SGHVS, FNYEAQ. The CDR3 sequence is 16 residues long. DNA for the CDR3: TGTGCCAGCAGCCGCCCCGGGACAGGGGGCTTATACGAGCAGTACTTC. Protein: CASSRPGTGGLYEQYF.

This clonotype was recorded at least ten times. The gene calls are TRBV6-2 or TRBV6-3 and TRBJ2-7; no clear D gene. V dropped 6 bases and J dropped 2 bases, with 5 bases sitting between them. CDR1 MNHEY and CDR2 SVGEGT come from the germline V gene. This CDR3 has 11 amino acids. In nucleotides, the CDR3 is TGTGCCAGCAGCCGGGCCTACGAGCAGTACTTC. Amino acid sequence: CASSRAYEQYF.

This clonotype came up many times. CDR3 residues: CATSRDRKDSYGYTF. DNA for the CDR3: TGTGCCACCAGCAGAGATAGAAAGGACAGCTATGGCTACACCTTC. The gene calls are TRBV15 and TRBJ1-2; tentative D call: TRBD1 (6 bases). This CDR3 comprises 15 residues. V dropped 0 bases and J dropped 4 bases, with 12 bases sitting between them. Germline lookup yields CDR1 LNHNV and CDR2 YYDKDF (reference sequence).

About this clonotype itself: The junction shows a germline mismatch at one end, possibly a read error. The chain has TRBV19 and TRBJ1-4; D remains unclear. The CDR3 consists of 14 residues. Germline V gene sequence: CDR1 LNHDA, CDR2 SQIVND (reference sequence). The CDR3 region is CASRATATNEKLLF. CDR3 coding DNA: TGTGCCAGTAGGGCTACTGCAACTAATGAAAAACTGCTTTTT.

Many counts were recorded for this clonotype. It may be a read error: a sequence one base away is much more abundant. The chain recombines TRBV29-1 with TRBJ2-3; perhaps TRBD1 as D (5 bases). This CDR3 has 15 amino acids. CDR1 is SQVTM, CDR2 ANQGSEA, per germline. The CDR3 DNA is TGCAGCGTTGATGGCTCCCAGGGCCGGCCAGATATGCAGTATTTT. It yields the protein CSVDGSQGRPDMQYF.

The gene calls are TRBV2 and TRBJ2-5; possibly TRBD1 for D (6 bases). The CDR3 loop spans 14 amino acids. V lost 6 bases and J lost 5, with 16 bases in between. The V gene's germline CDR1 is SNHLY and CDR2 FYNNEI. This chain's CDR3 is CASSSRGGSETQYF. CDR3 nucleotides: TGTGCCAGCAGCTCGCGAGGGGGATCTGAGACCCAGTACTTC.

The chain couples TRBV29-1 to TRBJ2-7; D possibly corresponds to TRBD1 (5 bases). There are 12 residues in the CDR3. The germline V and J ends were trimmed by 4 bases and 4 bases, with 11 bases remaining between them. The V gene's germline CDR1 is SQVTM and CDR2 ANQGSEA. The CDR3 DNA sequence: TGCAGCGTTGGCAGGGCAAGGTACGAGCAGTACTTC. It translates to CSVGRARYEQYF.

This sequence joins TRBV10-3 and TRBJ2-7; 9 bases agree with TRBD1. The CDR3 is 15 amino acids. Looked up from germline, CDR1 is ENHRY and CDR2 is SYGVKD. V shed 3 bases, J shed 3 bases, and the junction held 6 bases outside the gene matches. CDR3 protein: CAISDGDRGGYEQYF. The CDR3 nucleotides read TGTGCCATCAGTGACGGCGACAGGGGGGGCTACGAGCAGTACTTC.

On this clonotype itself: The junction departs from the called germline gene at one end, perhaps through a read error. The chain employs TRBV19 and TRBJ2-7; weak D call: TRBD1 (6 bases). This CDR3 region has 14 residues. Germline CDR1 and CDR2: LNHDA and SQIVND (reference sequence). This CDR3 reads CASSIDGTHYEQYF. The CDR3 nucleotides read TGTGCCAGTAGTATTGACGGGACACACTACGAGCAGTACTTT.

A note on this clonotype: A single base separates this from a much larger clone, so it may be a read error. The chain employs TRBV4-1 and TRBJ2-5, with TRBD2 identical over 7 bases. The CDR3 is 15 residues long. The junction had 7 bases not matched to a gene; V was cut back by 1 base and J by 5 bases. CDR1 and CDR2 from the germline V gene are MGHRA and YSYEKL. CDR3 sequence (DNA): TGCGCCAGCAGCCAAGGAACTAGCGCTAAGGAGACCCAGTACTTC. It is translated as CASSQGTSAKETQYF.

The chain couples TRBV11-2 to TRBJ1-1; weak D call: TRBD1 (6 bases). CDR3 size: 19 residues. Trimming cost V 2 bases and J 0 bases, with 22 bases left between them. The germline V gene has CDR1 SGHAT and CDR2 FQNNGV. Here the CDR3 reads CASSLRPGQLPLMNTEAFF. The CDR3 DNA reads TGTGCCAGCAGCTTACGGCCAGGACAGCTCCCCCTCATGAACACTGAAGCTTTCTTT.

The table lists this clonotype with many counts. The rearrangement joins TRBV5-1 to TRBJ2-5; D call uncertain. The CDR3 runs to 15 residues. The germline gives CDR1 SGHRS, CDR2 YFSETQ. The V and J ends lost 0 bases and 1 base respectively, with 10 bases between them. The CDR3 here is CASSLVTAPQETQYF. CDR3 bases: TGCGCCAGCAGCTTGGTAACAGCACCCCAAGAGACCCAGTACTTC. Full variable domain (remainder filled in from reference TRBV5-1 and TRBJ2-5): KAGVTQTPRYLIKTRGQQVTLSCSPISGHRSVSWYQQTPGQGLQFLFEYFSETQRNKGNFPGRFSGRQFSNSRSEMNVSTLELGDSALYLCASSLVTAPQETQYFGPGTRLLVL.

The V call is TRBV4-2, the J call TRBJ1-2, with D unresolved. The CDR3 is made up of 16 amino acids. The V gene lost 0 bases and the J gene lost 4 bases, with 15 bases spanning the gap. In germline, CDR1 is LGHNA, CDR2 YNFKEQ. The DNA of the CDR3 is TGTGCCAGCAGCCAAGATAGCGTCCAGATATTCTATGGCTACACCTTC. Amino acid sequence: CASSQDSVQIFYGYTF.

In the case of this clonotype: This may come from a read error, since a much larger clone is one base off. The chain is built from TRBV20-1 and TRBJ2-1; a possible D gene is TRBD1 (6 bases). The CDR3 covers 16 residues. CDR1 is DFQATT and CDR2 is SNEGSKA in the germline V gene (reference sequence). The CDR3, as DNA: TGCAGTGCTAGAGATCAGGGGAGCATAGTTGGGAATGGGCAGTTCTTC. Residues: CSARDQGSIVGNGQFF.

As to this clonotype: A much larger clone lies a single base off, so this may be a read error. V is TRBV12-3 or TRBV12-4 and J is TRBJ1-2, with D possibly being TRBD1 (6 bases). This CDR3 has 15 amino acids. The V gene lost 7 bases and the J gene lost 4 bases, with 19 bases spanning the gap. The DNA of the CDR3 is TGTGCCAGCACTACGGGGGGGCAGGGCCTCTATGGCTACACCTTC. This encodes CASTTGGQGLYGYTF.